A single sample gave rise to the 17 T cell receptor beta chains below, sequenced in a study of CD8 T cells in Susac syndrome. A quantity of about 0.5 to 1 ug RNA underwent reverse transcription using random hexamers. TCRdb passed the immunoSEQ multiplex PCR reads through MiXCR, listing each CDR3 protein once. The repertoire holds under 200,000 distinct CDR3 sequences, around 96% seen once, with about 0.13% in the top ten. What was sequenced was CD4+ T cells from PBMCs. Source of these receptors: a human donor in good health.

The chain combines TRBV20-1 with TRBJ2-5; weak D call: TRBD2 (6 bases). V was pared by 4 bases and J by 5 bases, with 14 bases between. The CDR3 runs to 13 residues. Germline V gene data show CDR1 as DFQATT and CDR2 as SNEGSKA (reference sequence). The CDR3 here is CSATFSGRETQYF. CDR3 bases: TGCAGTGCTACCTTTTCTGGGAGGGAGACCCAGTACTTC.

J is TRBJ1-6 and V is TRBV9, with a tentative D call TRBD1 (5 bases). The CDR3 covers 15 residues. From germline, CDR1 is SGDLS and CDR2 YYNGEE. V dropped 0 bases and J dropped 5 bases, with 9 bases sitting between them. The CDR3 spells CASSVGPRDNSPLHF. DNA for the CDR3: TGTGCCAGCAGCGTAGGACCCAGGGATAATTCACCCCTCCACTTT.

The genes are TRBV5-4 and TRBJ1-1; tentatively, D is TRBD1 (5 bases). Trimming left V 3 bases short and J 3 bases short, with 15 bases between. The CDR3 consists of 15 residues. The germline CDR1 and CDR2 sequences are SGHNT and YYREEE (reference sequence). The CDR3 spells CASSSQGPVDTEAFF. CDR3 DNA: TGTGCCAGCAGCTCTCAGGGCCCAGTCGACACTGAAGCTTTCTTT.

The chain employs TRBV19 and TRBJ1-2; D remains ambiguous. This CDR3 has 12 amino acids. Germline V gene sequence: CDR1 LNHDA, CDR2 SQIVND (reference sequence). Trimming stripped 6 bases from V and 7 bases from J, with 12 bases between. CDR3 region: CASSAASGGYTF. In DNA form, the CDR3 reads TGTGCCAGTAGCGCAGCCTCTGGTGGCTACACCTTC.

This clonotype was detected only once. The rearrangement links TRBV20-1 to TRBJ1-5, with 11 positions matching TRBD1. After removal of 2 bases from V and 4 bases from J, the junction contained 1 base not matched to a gene. The CDR3 is 14 amino acids. From germline, CDR1 is DFQATT and CDR2 SNEGSKA (reference sequence). The CDR3 is CSARRDRGNQPQHF. The CDR3 DNA reads as TGCAGTGCTAGAAGGGACAGGGGGAATCAGCCCCAGCATTTT.

The rearrangement joins TRBV5-4 to TRBJ2-1, with 9 bases identical to TRBD2. Germline V gene lookup returns CDR1 SGHNT and CDR2 YYREEE (reference sequence). V shed 0 bases, J shed 9 bases, and the junction held 10 bases outside the gene matches. The CDR3 spans 16 residues. The CDR3 protein is CASSLVAGGTLGEQFF. Here the CDR3 DNA reads TGTGCCAGCAGCTTGGTCGCGGGGGGGACGCTCGGTGAGCAGTTCTTC.

The chain links TRBV7-2 to TRBJ1-2, with no clear D. Germline CDR1 SGHTA, CDR2 FQGNSA. The CDR3 contains 13 residues. V lost 4 bases, J lost 5 bases, and 11 bases lay in between. The CDR3 nucleotides are TGTGCCAGCAGCTCCTATCGGGGTTATGGCTACACCTTC. Its translation: CASSSYRGYGYTF.

V is TRBV6-2 or TRBV6-3 and J is TRBJ2-3; 9 nucleotides line up with TRBD2. V gave up 3 bases and J gave up 0 bases; unmatched junction bases: 7. The CDR3 has 17 amino acids. The germline V gene has CDR1 MNHEY and CDR2 SVGEGT. The CDR3 protein is CASSYRAGGSSTDTQYF. The CDR3 bases are TGTGCCAGCAGTTATCGAGCGGGGGGCTCGAGCACAGATACGCAGTATTTT.

The chain links TRBV3-1 to TRBJ1-6; 7 bases line up with TRBD1. V shed 6 bases, J shed 8 bases, and the junction held 4 bases outside the gene matches. This CDR3 is built from 13 residues. Germline V lookup: CDR1 LGHDT, CDR2 YNNKEL (reference sequence). The chain's CDR3 is CASRQGEHSPLHF. The CDR3 DNA reads as TGTGCCAGCAGGCAGGGGGAGCATTCACCCCTCCACTTT.

The chain uses TRBV28 and TRBJ2-5, with 14 bases matching TRBD2. The V gene end was trimmed by 3 bases and the J gene end by 7 bases; junction bases not matched to a gene: 7. Germline lookup yields CDR1 MDHEN and CDR2 SYDVKM. CDR3 size: 16 residues. CDR3 DNA sequence: TGTGCCAGCAGTTTTTCGACTAGCGGGGGGGAAGGGACCCAGTACTTC. Translated: CASSFSTSGGEGTQYF.

This chain connects TRBV20-1 to TRBJ2-5, with D unclear. The V gene's germline CDR1 is DFQATT and CDR2 SNEGSKA (reference sequence). CDR3 length: 15 amino acids. Trimming stripped 4 bases from V and 2 bases from J, with 17 bases between. In DNA form, the CDR3 reads TGCAGTGCTACGGGTAGCCTCCAGCGACAAGAGACCCAGTACTTC. It translates to CSATGSLQRQETQYF.

The chain has TRBV28 and TRBJ2-5; D ambiguous. In germline, CDR1 is MDHEN, CDR2 SYDVKM. With 10 bases removed from V and 3 bases from J, the gap between germline ends came to 9 bases. CDR3 size: 11 residues. CDR3 amino acids: CATRIEETQYF. CDR3 nucleotide sequence: TGTGCCACACGCATCGAAGAGACCCAGTACTTC.

The V and J genes are TRBV29-1 and TRBJ2-5, with D possibly TRBD2 on 6 matching bases. V lost 1 base and J lost 5, with 14 bases in between. This CDR3 contains 14 residues. Germline V gene data show CDR1 as SQVTM and CDR2 as ANQGSEA. The CDR3 region has the DNA TGCAGCGTTGAAGGGGGCGGGGTCTGGGAGACCCAGTACTTC. Its protein is CSVEGGGVWETQYF.

The J gene is TRBJ1-1, the V gene TRBV30; perhaps TRBD1 as D (6 bases). CDR1 is GTSNPN, CDR2 SVGIG, per germline (reference sequence). Trimming left V 2 bases short and J 3 bases short, with 16 bases between. This CDR3 is built from 15 residues. CDR3 sequence: CAWSPLRGRDTEAFF. Here the CDR3 DNA reads TGTGCCTGGAGTCCACTCAGGGGAAGGGACACTGAAGCTTTCTTT.

This chain links TRBV18 with TRBJ2-7; D is undetermined. This CDR3 region has 12 residues. Germline-derived CDR1 and CDR2 are KGHSH and LQKENI. The germline V and J ends were trimmed by 2 bases and 6 bases, with 8 bases remaining between them. CDR3 nucleotide sequence: TGTGCCAGCTCACCAGCCGAAAGCGAGCAGTACTTC. This translates into CASSPAESEQYF. Supplemented by reference TRBV18 and TRBJ2-7, the full variable domain reads NAGVMQNPRHLVRRRGQEARLRCSPMKGHSHVYWYRQLPEEGLKFMVYLQKENIIDESGMPKERFSAEFPKEGPSILRIQQVVRGDSAAYFCASSPAESEQYFGPGTRLTVT.

This rearrangement joins TRBV27 to TRBJ2-1; D is possibly TRBD2 (6 bases). The CDR3 contains 16 residues. Trimming stripped 8 bases from V and 1 base from J, with 18 bases between. Germline V gene data show CDR1 as MNHEY and CDR2 as SMNVEV (reference sequence). CDR3 DNA: TGTGCCAGCCACAGCACCGTTAGCGGTTCCTACAATGAGCAGTTCTTC. This codes for CASHSTVSGSYNEQFF.

The chain carries TRBV2 and TRBJ2-3, with D unclear. V gave up 6 bases and J gave up 6 bases, with 10 bases separating them. This CDR3 comprises 12 residues. The germline CDR1 and CDR2 sequences are SNHLY and FYNNEI. CDR3 protein: CASSELRDTQYF. The CDR3 nucleotides are TGTGCCAGCAGCGAGCTGCGGGATACGCAGTATTTT.